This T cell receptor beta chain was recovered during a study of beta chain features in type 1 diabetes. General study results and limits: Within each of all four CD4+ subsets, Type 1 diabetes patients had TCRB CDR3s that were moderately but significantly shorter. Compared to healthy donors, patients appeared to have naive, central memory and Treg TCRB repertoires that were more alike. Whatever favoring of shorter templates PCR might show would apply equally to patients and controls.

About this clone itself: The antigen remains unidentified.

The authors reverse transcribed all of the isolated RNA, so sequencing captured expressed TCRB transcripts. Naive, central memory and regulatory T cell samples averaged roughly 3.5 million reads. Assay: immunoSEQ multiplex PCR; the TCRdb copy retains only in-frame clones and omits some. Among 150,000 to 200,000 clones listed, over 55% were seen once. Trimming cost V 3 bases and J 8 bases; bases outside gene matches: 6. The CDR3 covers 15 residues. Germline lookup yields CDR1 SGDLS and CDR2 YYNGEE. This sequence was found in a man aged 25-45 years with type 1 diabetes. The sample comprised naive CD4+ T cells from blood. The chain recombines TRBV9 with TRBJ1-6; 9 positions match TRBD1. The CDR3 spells CASSDGQGTHSPLHF. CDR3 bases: TGTGCCAGCAGCGACGGACAGGGGACACATTCACCCCTCCACTTT.